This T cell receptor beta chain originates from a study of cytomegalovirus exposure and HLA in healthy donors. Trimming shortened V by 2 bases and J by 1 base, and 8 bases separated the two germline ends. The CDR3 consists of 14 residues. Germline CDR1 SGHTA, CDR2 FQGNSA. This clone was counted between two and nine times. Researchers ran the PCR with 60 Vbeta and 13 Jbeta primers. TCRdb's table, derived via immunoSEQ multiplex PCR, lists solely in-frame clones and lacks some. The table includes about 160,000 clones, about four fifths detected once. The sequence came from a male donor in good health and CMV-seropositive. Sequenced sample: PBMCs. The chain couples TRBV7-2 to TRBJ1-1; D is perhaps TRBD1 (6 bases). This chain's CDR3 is CASSLWGQNTEAFF. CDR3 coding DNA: TGTGCCAGCAGCTTATGGGGGCAGAACACTGAAGCTTTCTTT.